The clone carrying this T cell receptor (beta chain) was counted between two and nine times. Its matching antigen is unknown. This sample was taken from a study of identical twins. Study-wide results and limits: Insertions were reduced in abundant cord blood beta clonotypes but not in memory repertoires.

There were only healthy Caucasians among the donors. Each cDNA held unique molecular identifiers, and template switching gave it a universal primer site. TCRdb analysed the 5' RACE reads with MiXCR anew, one entry per CDR3 protein. In the table there are about 890,000 distinct CDR3 sequences, approximately 13% of which are singletons. These data were also filed under a second study, of yellow fever vaccine responses in identical twins.

The sequenced sample consisted of PBMCs. This TCR was sampled from a woman younger than 30 in good health.

CDR3 region: CASSVAWDSSLGETQYF. In DNA form, the CDR3 reads TGTGCCAGCAGCGTAGCCTGGGACAGTAGCTTGGGGGAGACCCAGTACTTC. The chain employs TRBV5-6 and TRBJ2-5, with TRBD1 identical over 7 bases. The CDR3 is 17 amino acids. Unmatched junction bases numbered 17, after V lost 4 bases and J lost 5 bases. Germline V gene sequence: CDR1 SGHDT, CDR2 YYEEEE.